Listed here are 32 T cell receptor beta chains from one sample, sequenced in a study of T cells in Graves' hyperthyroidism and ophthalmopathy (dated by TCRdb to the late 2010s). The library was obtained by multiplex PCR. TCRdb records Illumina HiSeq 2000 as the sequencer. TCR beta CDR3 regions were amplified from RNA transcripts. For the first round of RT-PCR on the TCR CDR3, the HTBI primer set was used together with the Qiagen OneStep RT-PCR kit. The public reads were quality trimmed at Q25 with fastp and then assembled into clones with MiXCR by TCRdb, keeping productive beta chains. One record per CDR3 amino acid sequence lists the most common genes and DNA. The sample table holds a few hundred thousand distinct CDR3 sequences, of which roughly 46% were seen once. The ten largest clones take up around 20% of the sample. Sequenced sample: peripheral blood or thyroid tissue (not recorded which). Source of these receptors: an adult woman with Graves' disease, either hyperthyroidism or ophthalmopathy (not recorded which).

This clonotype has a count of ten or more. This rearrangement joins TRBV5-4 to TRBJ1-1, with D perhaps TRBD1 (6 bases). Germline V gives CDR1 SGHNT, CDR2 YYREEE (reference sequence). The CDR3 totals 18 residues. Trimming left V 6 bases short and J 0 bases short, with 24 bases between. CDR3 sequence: CASTMDQGRPVMNTEAFF. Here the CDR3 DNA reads TGTGCCAGCACCATGGACCAGGGGAGGCCTGTGATGAACACTGAAGCTTTCTTT.

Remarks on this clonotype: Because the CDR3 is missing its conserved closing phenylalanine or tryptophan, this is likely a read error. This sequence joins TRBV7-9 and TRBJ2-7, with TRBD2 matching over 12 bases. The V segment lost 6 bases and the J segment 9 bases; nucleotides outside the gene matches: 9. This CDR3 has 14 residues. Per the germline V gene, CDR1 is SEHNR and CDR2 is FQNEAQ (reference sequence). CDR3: CASRTSGGLRRQYY. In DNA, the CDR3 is TGTGCCAGCAGGACTAGCGGGGGCCTACGAAGGCAGTACTAC.

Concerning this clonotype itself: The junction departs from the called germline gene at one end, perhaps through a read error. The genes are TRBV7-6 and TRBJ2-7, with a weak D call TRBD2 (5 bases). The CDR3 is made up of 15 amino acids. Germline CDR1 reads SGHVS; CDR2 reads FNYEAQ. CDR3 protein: CASSLGGLGIYEQYF. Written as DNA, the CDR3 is TGTGCCAGCAGTTTAGGCGGGCTAGGAATCTACGAGCAGTACTTC.

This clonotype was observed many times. The CDR3 DNA follows: TGTGCCAGCAGCCTGGACGGTTTCAACGGCTACACCTTC. Translating it yields CASSLDGFNGYTF. The chain links TRBV28 to TRBJ1-2; D is uncertain. The germline V gene encodes CDR1 MDHEN and CDR2 SYDVKM. The CDR3 spans 13 residues. V shed 6 bases and J shed 8 bases, with 16 bases lying between them.

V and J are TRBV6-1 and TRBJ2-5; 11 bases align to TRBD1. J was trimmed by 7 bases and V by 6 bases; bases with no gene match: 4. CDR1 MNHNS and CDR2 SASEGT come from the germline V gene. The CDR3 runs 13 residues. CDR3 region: CASRPGTGGTQYF. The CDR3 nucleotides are TGTGCCAGCAGGCCCGGGACAGGGGGGACCCAGTACTTC.

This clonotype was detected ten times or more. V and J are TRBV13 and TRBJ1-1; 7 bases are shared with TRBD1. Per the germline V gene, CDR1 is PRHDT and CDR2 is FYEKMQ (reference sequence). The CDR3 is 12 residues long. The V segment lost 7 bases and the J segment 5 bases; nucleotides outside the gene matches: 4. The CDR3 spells CASKYRGTEAFF. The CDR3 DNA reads TGTGCCAGCAAGTACAGGGGTACTGAAGCTTTCTTT.

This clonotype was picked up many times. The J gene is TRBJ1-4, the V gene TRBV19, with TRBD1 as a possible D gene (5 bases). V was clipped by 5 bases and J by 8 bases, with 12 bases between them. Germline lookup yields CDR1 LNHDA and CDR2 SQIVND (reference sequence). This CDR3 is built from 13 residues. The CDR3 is CASSRNHREKLFF. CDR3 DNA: TGTGCCAGTAGTCGGAACCACAGGGAAAAACTGTTTTTT.

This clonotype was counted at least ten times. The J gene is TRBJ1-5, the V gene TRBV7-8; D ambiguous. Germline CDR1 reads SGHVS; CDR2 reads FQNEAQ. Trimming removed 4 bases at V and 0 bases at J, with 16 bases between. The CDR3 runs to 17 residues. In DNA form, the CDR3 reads TGTGCCAGCAGCTCTATAGTACACCTTAATAGCAATCAGCCCCAGCATTTT. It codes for CASSSIVHLNSNQPQHF.

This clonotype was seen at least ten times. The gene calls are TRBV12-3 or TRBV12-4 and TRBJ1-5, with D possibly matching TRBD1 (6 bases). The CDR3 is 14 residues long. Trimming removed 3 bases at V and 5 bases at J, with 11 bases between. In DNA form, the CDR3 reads TGTGCCAGCAGTTTTCATACAGGGTATCAGCCCCAGCATTTT. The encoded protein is CASSFHTGYQPQHF.

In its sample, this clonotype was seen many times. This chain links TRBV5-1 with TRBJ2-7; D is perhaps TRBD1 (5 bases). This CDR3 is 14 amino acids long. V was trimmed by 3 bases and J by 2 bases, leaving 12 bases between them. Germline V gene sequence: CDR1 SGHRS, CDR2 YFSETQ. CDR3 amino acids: CASSWGRSTYEQYF. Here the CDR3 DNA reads TGCGCCAGCAGCTGGGGCAGGTCTACCTACGAGCAGTACTTC.

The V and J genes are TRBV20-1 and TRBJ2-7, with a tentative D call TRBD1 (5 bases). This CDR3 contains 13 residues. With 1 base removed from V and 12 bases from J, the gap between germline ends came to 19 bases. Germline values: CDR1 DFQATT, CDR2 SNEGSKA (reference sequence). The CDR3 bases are TGCAGTGCTAGAGGACAAACCTACGAGCAGGGGTACTTC. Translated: CSARGQTYEQGYF.

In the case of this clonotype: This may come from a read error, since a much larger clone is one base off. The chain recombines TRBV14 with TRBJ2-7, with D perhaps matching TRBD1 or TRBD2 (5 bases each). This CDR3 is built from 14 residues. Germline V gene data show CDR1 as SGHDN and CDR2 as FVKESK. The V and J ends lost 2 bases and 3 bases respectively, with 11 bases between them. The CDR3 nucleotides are TGTGCCAGCAGCCAACTCGGGGCAGTCTACGAGCAGTACTTC. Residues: CASSQLGAVYEQYF.

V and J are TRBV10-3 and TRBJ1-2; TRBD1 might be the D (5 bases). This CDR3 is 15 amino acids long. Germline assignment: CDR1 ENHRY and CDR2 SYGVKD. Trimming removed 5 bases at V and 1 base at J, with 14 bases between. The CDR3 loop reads CAISSETGGNYGYTF. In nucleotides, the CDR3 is TGTGCCATCAGTTCCGAGACGGGGGGTAACTATGGCTACACCTTC.

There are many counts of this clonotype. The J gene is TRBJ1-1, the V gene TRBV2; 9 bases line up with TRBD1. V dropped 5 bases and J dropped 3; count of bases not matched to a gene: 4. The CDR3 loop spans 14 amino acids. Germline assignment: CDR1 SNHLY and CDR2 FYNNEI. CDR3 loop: CASSTGGRYTEAFF. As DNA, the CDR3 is TGTGCCAGCAGTACAGGGGGCAGGTACACTGAAGCTTTCTTT. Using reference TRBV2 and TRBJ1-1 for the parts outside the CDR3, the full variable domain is EPEVTQTPSHQVTQMGQEVILRCVPISNHLYFYWYRQILGQKVEFLVSFYNNEISEKSEIFDDQFSVERPDGSNFTLKIRSTKLEDSAMYFCASSTGGRYTEAFFGQGTRLTVV.

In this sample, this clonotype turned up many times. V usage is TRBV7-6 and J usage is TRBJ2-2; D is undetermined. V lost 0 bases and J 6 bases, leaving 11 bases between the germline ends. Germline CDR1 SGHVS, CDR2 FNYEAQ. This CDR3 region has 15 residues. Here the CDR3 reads CASSLAGSRSGELFF. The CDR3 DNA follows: TGTGCCAGCAGCTTAGCGGGGTCTCGGTCCGGGGAGCTGTTTTTT. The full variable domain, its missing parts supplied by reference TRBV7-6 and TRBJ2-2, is GAGVSQSPRYKVTKRGQDVALRCDPISGHVSLYWYRQALGQGPEFLTYFNYEAQQDKSGLPNDRFSAERPEGSISTLTIQRTEQRDSAMYRCASSLAGSRSGELFFGEGSRLTVL.

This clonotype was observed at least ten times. CDR3 amino acids: CASSLDRGKNQPQHF. Here the CDR3 DNA reads TGTGCCAGCAGCTTGGACAGGGGGAAGAATCAGCCCCAGCATTTT. The rearrangement joins TRBV5-5 to TRBJ1-5; 8 positions agree with TRBD1. V lost 0 bases to trimming and J lost 4 bases; unmatched junction nucleotides: 3. CDR1 is SGHKS, CDR2 YYEKEE, per germline (reference sequence). CDR3 size: 15 residues.

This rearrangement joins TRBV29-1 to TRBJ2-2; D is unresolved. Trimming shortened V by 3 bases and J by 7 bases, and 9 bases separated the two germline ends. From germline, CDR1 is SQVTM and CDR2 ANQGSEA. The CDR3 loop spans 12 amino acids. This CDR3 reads CSVESSIGELFF. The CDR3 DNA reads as TGCAGCGTTGAGAGTAGCATCGGGGAGCTGTTTTTT.

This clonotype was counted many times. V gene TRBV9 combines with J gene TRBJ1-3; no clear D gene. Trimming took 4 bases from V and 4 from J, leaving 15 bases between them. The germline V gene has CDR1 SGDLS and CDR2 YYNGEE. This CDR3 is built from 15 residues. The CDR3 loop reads CASSRAQDRGNTIYF. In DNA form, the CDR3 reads TGTGCCAGCAGCAGGGCTCAAGATAGGGGAAACACCATATATTTT.

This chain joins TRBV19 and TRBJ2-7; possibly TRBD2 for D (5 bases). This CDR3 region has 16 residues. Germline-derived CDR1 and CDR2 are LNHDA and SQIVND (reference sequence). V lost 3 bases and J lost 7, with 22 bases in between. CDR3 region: CASSIWIQAAGWEQYF. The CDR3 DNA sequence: TGTGCCAGTAGTATTTGGATACAAGCGGCAGGATGGGAGCAGTACTTC.

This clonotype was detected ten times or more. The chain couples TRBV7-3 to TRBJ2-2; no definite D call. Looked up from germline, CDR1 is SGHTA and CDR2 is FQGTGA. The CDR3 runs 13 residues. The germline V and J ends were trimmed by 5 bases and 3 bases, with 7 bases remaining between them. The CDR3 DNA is TGTGCCAGCAGCAGACCGGACACCGGGGAGCTGTTTTTT. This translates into CASSRPDTGELFF. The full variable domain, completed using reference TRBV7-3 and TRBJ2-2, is GAGVSQTPSNKVTEKGKYVELRCDPISGHTALYWYRQSLGQGPEFLIYFQGTGAADDSGLPNDRFFAVRPEGSVSTLKIQRTERGDSAVYLCASSRPDTGELFFGEGSRLTVL.

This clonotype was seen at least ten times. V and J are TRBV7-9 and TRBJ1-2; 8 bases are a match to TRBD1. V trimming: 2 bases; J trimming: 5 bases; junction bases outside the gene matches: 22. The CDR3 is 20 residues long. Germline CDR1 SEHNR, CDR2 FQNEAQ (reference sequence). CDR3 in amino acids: CASSLSHFQRTGWKVYGYTF. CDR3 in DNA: TGTGCCAGCAGCTTAAGTCATTTCCAGAGGACAGGGTGGAAGGTGTATGGCTACACCTTC. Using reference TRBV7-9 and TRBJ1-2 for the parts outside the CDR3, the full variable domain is DTGVSQNPRHKITKRGQNVTFRCDPISEHNRLYWYRQTLGQGPEFLTYFQNEAQLEKSRLLSDRFSAERPKGSFSTLEIQRTEQGDSAMYLCASSLSHFQRTGWKVYGYTFGSGTRLTVV.

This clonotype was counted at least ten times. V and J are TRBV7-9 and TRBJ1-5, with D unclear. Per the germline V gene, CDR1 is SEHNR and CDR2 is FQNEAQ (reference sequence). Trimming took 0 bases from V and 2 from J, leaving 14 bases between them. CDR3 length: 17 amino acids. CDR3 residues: CASSLAVDSMGNQPQHF. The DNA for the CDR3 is TGTGCCAGCAGCTTAGCGGTAGATTCTATGGGCAATCAGCCCCAGCATTTT.

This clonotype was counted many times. CDR3 residues: CASSYSGGEDSYEQYF. As DNA, the CDR3 is TGTGCCAGCAGTTACTCGGGCGGGGAAGATTCATACGAGCAGTACTTC. V usage is TRBV6-6 and J usage is TRBJ2-7; tentative D call: TRBD2 (6 bases). Germline V gene sequence: CDR1 MNHNY, CDR2 SVGAGI (reference sequence). V lost 0 bases, J lost 4 bases, and 16 bases lay in between. The CDR3 is made up of 16 amino acids.

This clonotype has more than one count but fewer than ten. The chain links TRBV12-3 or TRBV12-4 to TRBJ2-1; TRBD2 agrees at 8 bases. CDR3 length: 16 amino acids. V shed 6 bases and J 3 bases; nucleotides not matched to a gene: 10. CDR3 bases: TGTGCCAGCAGCCGCACACTAGCGGTTGACTACAATGAGCAGTTCTTC. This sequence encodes CASSRTLAVDYNEQFF.

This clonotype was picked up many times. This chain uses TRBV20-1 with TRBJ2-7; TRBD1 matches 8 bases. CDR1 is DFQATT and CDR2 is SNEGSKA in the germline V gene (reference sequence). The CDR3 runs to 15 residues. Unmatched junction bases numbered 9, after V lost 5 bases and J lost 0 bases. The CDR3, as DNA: TGCAGTGCTTACCTCCGGACAGGGCTCTCCTACGAGCAGTACTTC. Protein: CSAYLRTGLSYEQYF.

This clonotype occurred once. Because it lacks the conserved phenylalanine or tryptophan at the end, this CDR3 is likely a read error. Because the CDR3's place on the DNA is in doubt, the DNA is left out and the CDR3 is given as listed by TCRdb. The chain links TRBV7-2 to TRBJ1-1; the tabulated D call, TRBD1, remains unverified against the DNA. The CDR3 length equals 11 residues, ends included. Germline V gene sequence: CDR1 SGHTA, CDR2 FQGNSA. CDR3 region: CATVEDRAPFS.

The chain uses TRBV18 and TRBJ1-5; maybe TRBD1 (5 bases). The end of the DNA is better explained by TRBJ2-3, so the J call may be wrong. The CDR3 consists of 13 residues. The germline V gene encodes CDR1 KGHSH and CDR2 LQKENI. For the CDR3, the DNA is TGTGCCAGCTCACCGACAGTCGCAGATACGCAGTATTTT. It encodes CASSPTVADTQYF.

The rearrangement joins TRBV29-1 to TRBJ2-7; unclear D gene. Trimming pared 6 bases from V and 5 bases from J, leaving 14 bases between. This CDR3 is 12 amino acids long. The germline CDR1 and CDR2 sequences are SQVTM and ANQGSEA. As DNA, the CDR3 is TGCAGCGTCGAACCTGACCGGGACGAGCAGTACTTC. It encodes CSVEPDRDEQYF.

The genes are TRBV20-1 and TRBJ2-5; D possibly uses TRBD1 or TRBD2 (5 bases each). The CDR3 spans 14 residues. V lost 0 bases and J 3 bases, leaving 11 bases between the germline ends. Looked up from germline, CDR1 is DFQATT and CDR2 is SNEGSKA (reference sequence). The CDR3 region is CSARDGGGKETQYF. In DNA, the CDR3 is TGCAGTGCTAGAGATGGGGGTGGGAAAGAGACCCAGTACTTC.

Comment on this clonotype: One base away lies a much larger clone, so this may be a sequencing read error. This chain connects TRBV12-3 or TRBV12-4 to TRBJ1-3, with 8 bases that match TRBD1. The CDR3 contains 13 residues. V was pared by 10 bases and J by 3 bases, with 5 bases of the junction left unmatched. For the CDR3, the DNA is TGTGCCACTACAGGGGGAGGTGGAAACACCATATATTTT. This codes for CATTGGGGNTIYF.

The CDR3 DNA is TGCGCCAACCGCGAGTGGACCGGCGGCTCAACTAATGAAAAACTGTTTTTT. Its protein product is CANREWTGGSTNEKLFF. The V gene is TRBV5-1, the J gene TRBJ1-4, with D unclear. The CDR3 has 17 residues. V was trimmed by 9 bases and J by 0 bases, leaving 21 bases between them. The germline V gene has CDR1 SGHRS and CDR2 YFSETQ.

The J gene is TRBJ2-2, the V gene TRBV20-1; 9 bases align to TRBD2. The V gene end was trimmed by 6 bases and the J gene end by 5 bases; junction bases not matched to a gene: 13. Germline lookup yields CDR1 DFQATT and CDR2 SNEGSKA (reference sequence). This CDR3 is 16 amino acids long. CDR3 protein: CSAGGRASGTTGELFF. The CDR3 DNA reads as TGCAGTGCGGGGGGGCGGGCTAGCGGGACAACCGGGGAGCTGTTTTTT.